This TCR beta chain came from a study of cytomegalovirus exposure and HLA in healthy donors. The PCR used 60 Vbeta and 13 Jbeta primers. TCRdb's copy holds only in-frame clones and misses some; the assay was immunoSEQ multiplex PCR. The sample includes 150,000 to 200,000 clones, about three quarters of them seen just once. The CDR3 sequence is 15 residues long. Per germline, CDR1 SGHTA and CDR2 FQGTGA. Deletions cut 1 base from V and 6 bases from J, with 16 bases between. This chain connects TRBV7-3 to TRBJ2-7, with a tentative D call TRBD1 (6 bases). Sequencing was performed on PBMCs. The receptor was derived from a man younger than 35 in good health and CMV-seropositive. The CDR3 nucleotides are TGTGCCAGCAGCTTAAAAGTCGGACAGACCTCCGAGCAGTACGTC. This sequence encodes CASSLKVGQTSEQYV.